Shown below are 30 T cell receptor beta chains from a single sample sequenced in a study of CD8 T cells in Susac syndrome. With random hexamers, 0.5 to 1 ug RNA was reverse transcribed. TCRdb used MiXCR to reprocess the immunoSEQ multiplex PCR reads, holding one entry per CDR3 protein. The repertoire holds about 300,000 distinct CDR3 sequences, approximately 90% seen once, with 0.18% in the top ten. The sequenced sample consisted of CD8+ T cells from PBMCs. Receptor source: a human donor with multiple sclerosis.

This rearrangement joins TRBV25-1 to TRBJ2-5, with 7 bases that match TRBD1. Trimming took 4 bases from V and 2 from J; bases not matched to a gene: 7. This CDR3 is 15 amino acids long. The germline CDR1 and CDR2 sequences are MGHDK and SYGVNS. This chain's CDR3 is CASSVGDRAQETQYF. DNA for the CDR3: TGTGCCAGCAGTGTAGGAGACAGGGCGCAAGAGACCCAGTACTTC.

The V gene is TRBV18, the J gene TRBJ2-3; D not resolved. Trimming shortened V by 10 bases and J by 2 bases, and 16 bases separated the two germline ends. Looked up from germline, CDR1 is KGHSH and CDR2 is LQKENI. The CDR3 runs 14 residues. In nucleotides, the CDR3 is TGTGCCAAGCCAGGAACAGCCTACACAGATACGCAGTATTTT. Translating it yields CAKPGTAYTDTQYF.

The chain links TRBV3-1 to TRBJ2-2; TRBD2 is a possible D gene (6 bases). V lost 4 bases to trimming and J lost 0 bases, with 12 bases between them. CDR1 and CDR2 (germline): LGHDT, YNNKEL (reference sequence). This CDR3 has 16 amino acids. The CDR3 loop reads CASSPSSSANTGELFF. The CDR3 coding sequence is TGTGCCAGCAGCCCCAGTTCTAGCGCGAACACCGGGGAGCTGTTTTTT.

The chain is built from TRBV27 and TRBJ1-1; 8 positions match TRBD1. Trimming took 6 bases from V and 1 from J; bases not matched to a gene: 10. Germline CDR1 is MNHEY and CDR2 is SMNVEV (reference sequence). There are 16 residues in the CDR3. The CDR3 nucleotides are TGTGCCAGCAGCCTACGGGACAGGCCCCGGAACACTGAAGCTTTCTTT. Encoded protein: CASSLRDRPRNTEAFF.

The chain has TRBV18 and TRBJ2-2; no firm D call. Trimming cost V 3 bases and J 4 bases, with 15 bases left between them. The CDR3 loop spans 16 amino acids. Germline loops: CDR1 KGHSH, CDR2 LQKENI. The CDR3 DNA reads as TGTGCCAGCTCACCGTCGACAAGGGCCGGCACCGGGGAGCTGTTTTTT. This translates into CASSPSTRAGTGELFF.

V and J are TRBV6-4 and TRBJ2-1; D is perhaps TRBD1 or TRBD2 (7 bases each). V was trimmed by 3 bases and J by 5 bases, leaving 14 bases between them. The CDR3 contains 15 residues. The germline CDR1 and CDR2 sequences are MRHNA and SNTAGT. CDR3: CASSEGRGGDNEQFF. The CDR3 region has the DNA TGTGCCAGCAGTGAAGGCAGGGGGGGAGACAATGAGCAGTTCTTC.

The table lists this clonotype with a few counts. The chain is built from TRBV19 and TRBJ1-1; no definite D call. V lost 3 bases, J lost 0 bases, and 5 bases lay in between. Germline V lookup: CDR1 LNHDA, CDR2 SQIVND (reference sequence). The CDR3 consists of 13 residues. CDR3 region: CASSISMNTEAFF. The CDR3 region has the DNA TGTGCCAGTAGTATCTCCATGAACACTGAAGCTTTCTTT.

The chain links TRBV19 to TRBJ1-1; D remains unclear. Germline assignment: CDR1 LNHDA and CDR2 SQIVND (reference sequence). The CDR3 length is 13 residues. Trimming removed 6 bases at V and 1 base at J, with 9 bases between. CDR3 protein: CASSRTANTEAFF. In DNA form, the CDR3 reads TGTGCCAGTAGCCGAACGGCGAACACTGAAGCTTTCTTT.

This chain uses TRBV4-2 with TRBJ2-3, with 9 bases that match TRBD2. The CDR3 has 14 amino acids. Losses at the gene ends were 7 bases for V and 4 bases for J; bases not matched to a gene: 6. Germline values: CDR1 LGHNA, CDR2 YNFKEQ. In DNA form, the CDR3 reads TGTGCCAGCACCACCGCGGGAGGGGCAGATACGCAGTATTTT. This gives the protein CASTTAGGADTQYF.

The CDR3 coding sequence is TGTGCCACCAGTGATTTAGCGGGAGCCGAGCAGTACTTC. Encoded protein: CATSDLAGAEQYF. The J gene is TRBJ2-7, the V gene TRBV24-1; the match to TRBD2 covers 8 bases. J lost 6 bases, V lost 1 base, and 1 base had no gene match. The length of the CDR3 is 13 residues. Germline V gives CDR1 KGHDR, CDR2 SFDVKD.

CDR3 sequence reads: CASSFPADQQETQYF. The DNA for the CDR3 is TGTGCCAGCAGCTTTCCTGCGGACCAACAAGAGACCCAGTACTTC. The V call is TRBV5-4, the J call TRBJ2-5; D remains ambiguous. This CDR3 contains 15 residues. Germline lookup yields CDR1 SGHNT and CDR2 YYREEE (reference sequence). Trimming stripped 2 bases from V and 2 bases from J, with 13 bases between.

J is TRBJ1-1 and V is TRBV19; D is unresolved. The CDR3 totals 13 residues. Germline V gene lookup returns CDR1 LNHDA and CDR2 SQIVND (reference sequence). The germline V and J ends were trimmed by 3 bases and 3 bases, with 8 bases remaining between them. The CDR3: CASSIGLYTEAFF. Written as DNA, the CDR3 is TGTGCCAGTAGTATCGGGCTTTACACTGAAGCTTTCTTT.

The V and J genes are TRBV27 and TRBJ2-4, with D hard to call. Trimming left V 5 bases short and J 1 base short, with 12 bases between. The length of the CDR3 is 15 residues. Germline V gene lookup returns CDR1 MNHEY and CDR2 SMNVEV (reference sequence). The CDR3 protein is CASSPVGWAKNIQYF. CDR3 DNA sequence: TGTGCCAGCAGTCCCGTAGGGTGGGCCAAAAACATTCAGTACTTC.

The V and J genes are TRBV5-5 and TRBJ2-1, with D hard to call. Between the trimmed V and J ends, which lost 4 bases and 8 bases, there was a span of 22 bases. The CDR3 extends over 16 amino acids. CDR1 is SGHKS, CDR2 YYEKEE, per germline (reference sequence). The CDR3 nucleotides read TGTGCCAGCAGCGAGAGACAAGCCCAAGGAGCGTATGAGCAGTTCTTC. It encodes CASSERQAQGAYEQFF.

This rearrangement joins TRBV25-1 to TRBJ2-1; TRBD2 matches at 14 bases. Germline V gene sequence: CDR1 MGHDK, CDR2 SYGVNS. This CDR3 contains 22 residues. With V trimmed by 2 bases and J by 4 bases, 19 bases remained unmatched. CDR3 protein: CASSEPESQNTTSGRAYNEQFF. CDR3 DNA: TGTGCCAGCAGTGAACCAGAGTCCCAGAATACGACTAGCGGGAGGGCATACAATGAGCAGTTCTTC.

In its sample, this clonotype was seen once. The chain links TRBV7-9 to TRBJ2-3; perhaps TRBD1 as D (6 bases). Trimming took off 5 bases at V and 7 bases at J, with 19 bases between the two ends. This CDR3 is built from 15 residues. CDR1 and CDR2 (germline): SEHNR, FQNEAQ (reference sequence). The CDR3 sequence: CASSDTGKRVNTQYF. The DNA of the CDR3 is TGTGCCAGCAGCGATACAGGGAAGAGGGTGAATACGCAGTATTTT.

The sample holds a few counts of this clonotype. The J gene is TRBJ2-3, the V gene TRBV7-3; D unresolved. This CDR3 comprises 14 residues. The germline V gene encodes CDR1 SGHTA and CDR2 FQGTGA. The V end lost 3 bases, the J end lost 0 bases, and 7 bases lay between the germline ends. The CDR3 nucleotides read TGTGCCAGCAGCTTCGGGCCTAGCACAGATACGCAGTATTTT. Encoded protein: CASSFGPSTDTQYF.

This clonotype was counted a single time. This chain joins TRBV6-6 and TRBJ2-3; 9 bases map to TRBD1. Germline V gene data show CDR1 as MNHNY and CDR2 as SVGAGI (reference sequence). The V segment lost 4 bases and the J segment 13 bases; nucleotides outside the gene matches: 15. This CDR3 region has 15 residues. This CDR3 is CASSSGTGIYTDKYF. Here the CDR3 DNA reads TGTGCCAGCAGTTCCGGGACAGGGATCTACACAGACAAGTATTTT.

V and J are TRBV20-1 and TRBJ2-6, with TRBD1 as a possible D gene (6 bases). The length of the CDR3 is 15 residues. CDR1 is DFQATT and CDR2 is SNEGSKA in the germline V gene (reference sequence). Trimming left V 3 bases short and J 1 base short, with 10 bases between. The CDR3 protein is CSASNQGSGANVLTF. The CDR3 DNA sequence: TGCAGTGCTAGTAACCAGGGGTCTGGGGCCAACGTCCTGACTTTC.

The genes are TRBV7-9 and TRBJ1-3; weak D call: TRBD1 (5 bases). The germline gives CDR1 SEHNR, CDR2 FQNEAQ (reference sequence). Deletions cut 3 bases from V and 1 base from J, with 19 bases between. The CDR3 is made up of 18 amino acids. The CDR3 here is CASSFPNPIQGSGNTIYF. CDR3 bases: TGTGCCAGCAGCTTCCCTAATCCGATTCAGGGATCTGGAAACACCATATATTTT.

The rearrangement uses TRBV19 and TRBJ2-1; D is perhaps TRBD1 or TRBD2 (5 bases each). Germline CDR1 LNHDA, CDR2 SQIVND (reference sequence). The length of the CDR3 is 15 residues. Trimming removed 3 bases from V and 4 bases from J, with 13 bases in between. CDR3 sequence reads: CASSIGHEGYNEQFF. As DNA, the CDR3 is TGTGCCAGTAGTATCGGCCATGAGGGGTACAATGAGCAGTTCTTC.

The CDR3 reads CASSYSEGGQETQYF. The CDR3 nucleotides are TGTGCCAGCAGTTACTCGGAGGGGGGCCAAGAGACCCAGTACTTC. The chain carries TRBV6-5 and TRBJ2-5; D might be TRBD1 or TRBD2, each matching 6 bases. V dropped 0 bases and J dropped 1 base, with 9 bases sitting between them. Per germline, CDR1 MNHEY and CDR2 SVGAGI. The CDR3 contains 15 residues.

This rearrangement joins TRBV5-6 to TRBJ2-1; 8 nucleotides align to TRBD2. Germline CDR1 reads SGHDT; CDR2 reads YYEEEE. The CDR3 loop spans 14 amino acids. J lost 11 bases, V lost 7 bases, and 14 bases had no gene match. CDR3 nucleotides: TGTGCCAGCCTACCCGGGGGGGCTTGGGAGAAGCAGTTCTTC. Its translation is CASLPGGAWEKQFF. Complete variable domain (other parts from reference TRBV5-6 and TRBJ2-1): DAGVTQSPTHLIKTRGQQVTLRCSPKSGHDTVSWYQQALGQGPQFIFQYYEEEERQRGNFPDRFSGHQFPNYSSELNVNALLLGDSALYLCASLPGGAWEKQFFGPGTRLTVL.

The chain employs TRBV12-3 or TRBV12-4 and TRBJ1-4; a weak D match, TRBD1 (5 bases). The V and J ends lost 5 bases and 3 bases respectively, with 13 bases between them. The CDR3 extends over 15 amino acids. The CDR3, as DNA: TGTGCCAGCAGTGCGCCGGGACTCGCTAATGAAAAACTGTTTTTT. Its translation is CASSAPGLANEKLFF.

This chain connects TRBV4-1 to TRBJ2-1; no reliable D call. The CDR3 runs to 15 residues. V lost 0 bases and J 4 bases, leaving 10 bases between the germline ends. Germline CDR1 is MGHRA and CDR2 is YSYEKL. As DNA, the CDR3 is TGCGCCAGCAGCCAAGAACACCAGAGTTACAATGAGCAGTTCTTC. Protein: CASSQEHQSYNEQFF.

V and J are TRBV7-9 and TRBJ2-1, with D hard to call. Germline V CDR1 and CDR2: SEHNR, FQNEAQ (reference sequence). Trimming left V 2 bases short and J 9 bases short, with 11 bases between. This CDR3 has 13 residues. CDR3 amino acids: CASSLLPFPEQFF. CDR3 nucleotides: TGTGCCAGCAGCTTATTGCCCTTCCCTGAGCAGTTCTTC.

The genes are TRBV27 and TRBJ1-2; a weak D match, TRBD1 (6 bases). Trimming stripped 6 bases from V and 0 bases from J, with 14 bases between. The CDR3 consists of 15 residues. The germline V gene encodes CDR1 MNHEY and CDR2 SMNVEV (reference sequence). The CDR3 bases are TGTGCCAGCAGGACAGGCAGGGCGTCTAACTATGGCTACACCTTC. Residues: CASRTGRASNYGYTF.

This clonotype was picked up a small number of times. The V call is TRBV13, the J call TRBJ2-5; TRBD2 agrees at 7 bases. After removal of 5 bases from V and 2 bases from J, the junction contained 8 bases not matched to a gene. CDR1 is PRHDT, CDR2 FYEKMQ, per germline (reference sequence). This CDR3 contains 15 residues. The chain's CDR3 is CASSVRGTTQETQYF. In nucleotides, the CDR3 is TGTGCCAGCAGCGTCCGGGGGACTACACAAGAGACCCAGTACTTC.

This chain joins TRBV9 and TRBJ2-1, with D tentatively TRBD2 (6 bases). Germline CDR1 reads SGDLS; CDR2 reads YYNGEE. The CDR3 runs to 16 residues. V was cut by 7 bases and J by 3 bases, with 20 bases left in between. The DNA of the CDR3 is TGTGCCAGCGCCGGTTTGCGGGGAGATTTCTACAATGAGCAGTTCTTC. Amino acids: CASAGLRGDFYNEQFF.

The chain carries TRBV6-2 or TRBV6-3 and TRBJ1-5; D not resolved. Germline V gene lookup returns CDR1 MNHEY and CDR2 SVGEGT. V shed 6 bases and J shed 8 bases, with 14 bases lying between them. The CDR3 sequence is 13 residues long. CDR3 residues: CASRRETKKPQHF. The CDR3 DNA reads TGTGCCAGCAGGCGGGAGACTAAAAAGCCCCAGCATTTT.